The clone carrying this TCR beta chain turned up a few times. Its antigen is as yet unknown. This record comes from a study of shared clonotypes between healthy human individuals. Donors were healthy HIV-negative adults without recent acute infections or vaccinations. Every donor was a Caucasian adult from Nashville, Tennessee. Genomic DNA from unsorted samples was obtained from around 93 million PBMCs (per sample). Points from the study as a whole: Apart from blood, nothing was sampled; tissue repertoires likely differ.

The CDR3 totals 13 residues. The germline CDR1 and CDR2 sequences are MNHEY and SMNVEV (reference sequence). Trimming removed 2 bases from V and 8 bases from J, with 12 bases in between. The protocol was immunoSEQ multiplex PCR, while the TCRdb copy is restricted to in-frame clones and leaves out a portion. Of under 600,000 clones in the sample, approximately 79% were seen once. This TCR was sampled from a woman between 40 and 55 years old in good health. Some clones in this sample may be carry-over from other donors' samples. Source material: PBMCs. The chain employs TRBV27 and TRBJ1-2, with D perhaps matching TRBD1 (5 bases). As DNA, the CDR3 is TGTGCCAGCAGTTTAGCGGGGGTCGAGGGCTACACCTTC. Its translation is CASSLAGVEGYTF.